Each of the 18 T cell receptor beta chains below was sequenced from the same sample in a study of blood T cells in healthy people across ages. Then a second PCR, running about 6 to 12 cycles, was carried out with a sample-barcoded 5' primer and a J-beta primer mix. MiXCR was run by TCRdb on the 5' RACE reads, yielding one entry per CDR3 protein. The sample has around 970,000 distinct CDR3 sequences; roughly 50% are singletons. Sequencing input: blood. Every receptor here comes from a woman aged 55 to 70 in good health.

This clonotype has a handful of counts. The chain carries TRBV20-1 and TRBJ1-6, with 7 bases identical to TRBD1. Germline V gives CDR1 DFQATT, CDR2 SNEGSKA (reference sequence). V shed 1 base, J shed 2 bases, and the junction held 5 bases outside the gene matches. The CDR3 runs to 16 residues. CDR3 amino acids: CSARGEGGAYNSPLHF. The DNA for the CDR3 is TGCAGTGCTAGAGGAGAAGGGGGCGCCTATAATTCACCCCTCCACTTT.

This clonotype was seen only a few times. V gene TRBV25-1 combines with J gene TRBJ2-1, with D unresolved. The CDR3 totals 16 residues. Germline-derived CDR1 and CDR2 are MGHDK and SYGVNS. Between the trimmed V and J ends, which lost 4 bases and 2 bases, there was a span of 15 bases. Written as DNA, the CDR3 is TGTGCCAGCAGTGGAGAGAAACGGAGAACCTACAATGAGCAGTTCTTC. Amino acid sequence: CASSGEKRRTYNEQFF.

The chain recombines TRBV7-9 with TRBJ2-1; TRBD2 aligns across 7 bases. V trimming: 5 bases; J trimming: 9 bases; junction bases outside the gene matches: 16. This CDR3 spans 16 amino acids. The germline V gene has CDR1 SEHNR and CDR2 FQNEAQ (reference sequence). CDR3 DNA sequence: TGTGCCAGCAGCGCGATACTAGCGTCCCCTTGGGGTGAGCAGTTCTTC. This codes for CASSAILASPWGEQFF.

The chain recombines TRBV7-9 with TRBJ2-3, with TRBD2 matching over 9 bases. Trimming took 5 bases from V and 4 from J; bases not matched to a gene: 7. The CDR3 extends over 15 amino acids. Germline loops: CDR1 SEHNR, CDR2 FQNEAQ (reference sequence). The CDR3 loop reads CASSQSGRRADTQYF. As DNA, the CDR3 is TGTGCCAGCAGCCAAAGCGGGAGGAGGGCAGATACGCAGTATTTT.

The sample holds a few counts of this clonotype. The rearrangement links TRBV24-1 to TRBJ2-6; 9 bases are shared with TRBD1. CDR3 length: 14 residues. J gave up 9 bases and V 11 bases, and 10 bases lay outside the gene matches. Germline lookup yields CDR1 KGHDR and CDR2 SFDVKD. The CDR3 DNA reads TGTGCCATCGCCGGGACAGGGTTGGGCAACGTCCTGACTTTC. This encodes CAIAGTGLGNVLTF.

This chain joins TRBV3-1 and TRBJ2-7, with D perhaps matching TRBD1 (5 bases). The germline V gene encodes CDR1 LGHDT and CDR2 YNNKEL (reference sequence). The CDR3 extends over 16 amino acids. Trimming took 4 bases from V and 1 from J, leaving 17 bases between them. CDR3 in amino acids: CASSRIEGVPSYEQYF. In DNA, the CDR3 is TGTGCCAGCAGCCGTATTGAAGGGGTTCCTTCCTACGAGCAGTACTTC.

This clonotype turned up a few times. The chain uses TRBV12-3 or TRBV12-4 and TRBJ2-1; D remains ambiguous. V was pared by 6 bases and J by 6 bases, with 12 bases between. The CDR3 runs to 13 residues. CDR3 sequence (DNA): TGTGCCAGCAGCCGCGCCCCCTCCAATGAGCAGTTCTTC. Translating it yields CASSRAPSNEQFF.

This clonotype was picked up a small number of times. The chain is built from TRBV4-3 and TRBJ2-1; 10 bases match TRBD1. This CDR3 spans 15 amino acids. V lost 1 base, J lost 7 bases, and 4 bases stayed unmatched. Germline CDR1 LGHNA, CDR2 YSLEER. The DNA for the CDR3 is TGCGCCAGCAGCCAAGGACAGGGGGCCTGGAATGAGCAGTTCTTC. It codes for CASSQGQGAWNEQFF.

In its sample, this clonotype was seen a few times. CDR3 in DNA: TGCAGTGCTCGATACAGGGCGTCCAGTTCACCCCTCCACTTT. As protein: CSARYRASSSPLHF. V is TRBV20-1 and J is TRBJ1-6; possible D gene TRBD1, 6 bases. The V end lost 5 bases, the J end lost 9 bases, and 17 bases lay between the germline ends. This CDR3 contains 14 residues. The germline V gene has CDR1 DFQATT and CDR2 SNEGSKA (reference sequence).

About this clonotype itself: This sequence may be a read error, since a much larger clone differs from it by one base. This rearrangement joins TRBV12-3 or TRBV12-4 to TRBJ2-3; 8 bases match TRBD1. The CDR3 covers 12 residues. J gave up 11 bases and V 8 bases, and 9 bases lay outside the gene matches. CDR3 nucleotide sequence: TGTGCCAGCGGTTCCGACAGGGGAAAGCAGTATTTT. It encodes CASGSDRGKQYF.

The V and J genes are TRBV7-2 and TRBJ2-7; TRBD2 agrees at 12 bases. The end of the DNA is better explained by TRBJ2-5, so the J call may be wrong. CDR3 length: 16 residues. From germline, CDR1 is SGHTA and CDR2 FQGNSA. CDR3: CASSLRTSGMAETQYF. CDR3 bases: TGTGCCAGCAGCCTAAGGACTAGCGGGATGGCGGAGACCCAGTACTTC.

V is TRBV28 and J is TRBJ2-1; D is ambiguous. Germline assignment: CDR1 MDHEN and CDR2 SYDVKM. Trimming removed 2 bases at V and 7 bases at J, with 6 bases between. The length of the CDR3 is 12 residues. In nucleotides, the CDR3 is TGTGCCAGCAGTTTAGGATGTAATGAGCAGTTCTTC. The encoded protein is CASSLGCNEQFF.

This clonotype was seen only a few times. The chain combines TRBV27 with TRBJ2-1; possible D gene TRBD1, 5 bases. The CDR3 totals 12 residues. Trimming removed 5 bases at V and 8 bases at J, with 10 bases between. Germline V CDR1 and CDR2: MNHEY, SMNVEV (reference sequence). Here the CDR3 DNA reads TGTGCCAGCAGTCCAGGGTTCGATGAGCAGTTCTTC. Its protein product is CASSPGFDEQFF.

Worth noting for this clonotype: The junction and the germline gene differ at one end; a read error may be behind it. The CDR3 DNA sequence: TGCAGTGCTAGTAAGAGCGGCTCCTACAATGACCAGTTCTTC. This codes for CSASKSGSYNDQFF. The rearrangement uses TRBV20-1 and TRBJ2-1, with D tentatively TRBD2 (5 bases). This CDR3 contains 14 residues. Germline values: CDR1 DFQATT, CDR2 SNEGSKA (reference sequence).

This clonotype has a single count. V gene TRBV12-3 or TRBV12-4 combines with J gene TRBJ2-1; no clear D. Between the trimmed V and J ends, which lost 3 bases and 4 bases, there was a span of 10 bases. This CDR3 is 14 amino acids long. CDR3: CASSFSAAYNEQFF. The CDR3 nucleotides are TGTGCCAGCAGTTTCTCGGCAGCATACAATGAGCAGTTCTTC.

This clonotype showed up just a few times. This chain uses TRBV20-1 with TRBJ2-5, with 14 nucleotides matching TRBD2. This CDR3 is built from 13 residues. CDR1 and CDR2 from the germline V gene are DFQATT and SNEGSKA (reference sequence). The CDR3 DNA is TGCGCAGGGGGACTAGCGGGAGAAGAGACCCAGTACTTC. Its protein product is CAGGLAGEETQYF.

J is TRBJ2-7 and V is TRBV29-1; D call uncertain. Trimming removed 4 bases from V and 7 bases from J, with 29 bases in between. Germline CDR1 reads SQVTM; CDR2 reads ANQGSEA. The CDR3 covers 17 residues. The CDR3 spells CSVAGVLTVGDLNEQYF. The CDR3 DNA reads TGCAGCGTTGCGGGTGTGCTGACGGTTGGGGATCTGAATGAGCAGTACTTC.

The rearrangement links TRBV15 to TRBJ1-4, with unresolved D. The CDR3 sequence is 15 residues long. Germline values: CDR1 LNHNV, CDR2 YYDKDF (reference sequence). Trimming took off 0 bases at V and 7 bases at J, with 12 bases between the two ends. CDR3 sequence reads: CATSRDLGGSEKLFF. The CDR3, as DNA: TGTGCCACCAGCAGAGATCTGGGAGGGTCTGAAAAACTGTTTTTT.